Below, one TCR beta chain is given with its context. This clonotype was detected only a few times. Its antigen is still unknown. Per-nucleotide qualities are absent, and no much larger clonotype sits a single base away. Sequences MDHEN (CDR1) and SYDVKM (CDR2) are obtained from the germline V gene. The V and J ends are trimmed by 2 bases and 5 bases, leaving 12 bases between them. Spanning cysteine to phenylalanine, the CDR3 consists of 15 amino acids. Here the CDR3 DNA is all that survives: 45 bases in frame from base 1. Sequenced on an Illumina HiSeq 1500. Using fastp at Q25 and MiXCR, TCRdb reprocessed the public reads and kept productive beta chains. Rows with one shared CDR3 protein collapse into an entry with the most common genes and DNA. The sample yields about 190,000 distinct CDR3 sequences; 7.5% to 10% were counted once. Approximately 4.2% of the sample lies in the top ten. The source of the sample is a study of T cell repertoires in cytomegalovirus infection (dated by TCRdb to about 2019). Regarding the complete study: Donor HLA type was relevant to the analysis, as public TCR beta signatures indicated carriage of CMV infection together with the matching HLA type.

Overall study outcomes, separate from this receptor: Carriers of CMV infection plus the relevant HLA type were discriminated by the cumulative frequency of public TCR beta family members in the study cohort and in an independent roughly 380-donor cohort. In the ex vivo response, HLA-C-restricted CMV-specific TCR beta clonotypes were dominant, and in two of eight donors the single most frequent clonotype came from this HLA-C-restricted group.

The TCR sequence derives from a human donor in good health (CMV status not recorded). Some clones in this sample may be carry-over from other donors' samples. Sequences were obtained from PBMCs. Recombination connected TRBV28 to TRBJ2-2, with a tentative D gene TRBD1 over 5 matching bases. DNA sequence: TGTGCCAGCAGTTTACAGGGTACTAAAACCGGGGAGCTGTTTTTT. Its translation is CASSLQGTKTGELFF.